This is a list of T cell receptor beta chains from one sample in a study of response to subunit inactivated influenza vaccine. One entry per CDR3 protein results from TCRdb running MiXCR on the RT-PCR reads. The sample lists about 530,000 distinct CDR3 sequences, under 15% occurring once. The sample consisted of PBMCs from blood, taken 45 days after vaccination. Source of these receptors: a man aged 50 or older who received an inactivated influenza vaccine. The CDR3 runs from the conserved cysteine through the conserved F or W. D genes are given only for firm matches. Size values are once, few and many counts, or a class for expanded clones, and some rows have none.

CDR3 DNA: TGTGCCAGCAGTGCCCCGAACCGGGACAGGGGTACTGAAGCTTTCTTT
CDR3 protein: CASSAPNRDRGTEAFF
D gene: TRBD1
V gene: TRBV12-3/TRBV12-4
clone size: few
J gene: TRBJ1-1

CDR3 DNA: TGTGCCAGCAATGTATTTGGGTTTCTAGCGGCCTACAATGAGCAGTTCTTC
CDR3 protein: CASNVFGFLAAYNEQFF
D gene: TRBD2
V gene: TRBV12-3/TRBV12-4
clone size: .
J gene: TRBJ2-1

CDR3 DNA: TGCGCCAGCAGCTTCCAACCCGGCAATGAGCAGTTCTTC
CDR3 protein: CASSFQPGNEQFF
D gene: .
V gene: TRBV5-1
clone size: .
J gene: TRBJ2-1

CDR3 DNA: TGTGCCAGCAGCTCCCGCCGAGCACCGCCAGAGTATGGCTACACCTTC
CDR3 protein: CASSSRRAPPEYGYTF
D gene: .
V gene: TRBV7-2
clone size: few
J gene: TRBJ1-2

CDR3 DNA: TGTGCCAGCAGTTTGCGGGGCATGATCTCTGGGGCCAACGTCCTGACTTTC
CDR3 protein: CASSLRGMISGANVLTF
D gene: .
V gene: TRBV12-3/TRBV12-4
clone size: many
J gene: TRBJ2-6

CDR3 DNA: TGTGCCAGCAGCTTGGCCCTAGCGGGAGCCTACAATGAGCAGTTCTTC
CDR3 protein: CASSLALAGAYNEQFF
D gene: TRBD2
V gene: TRBV7-2
clone size: .
J gene: TRBJ2-1

CDR3 DNA: TGTGCCAGCAGTTACGACAGAACGGGGGCCTACAATGAGCAGTTCTTC
CDR3 protein: CASSYDRTGAYNEQFF
D gene: .
V gene: TRBV6-2/TRBV6-3
clone size: .
J gene: TRBJ2-1

CDR3 DNA: TGTGCCATCAGTGAGTTAACGATCTTGGGGGAGCAGTACTTC
CDR3 protein: CAISELTILGEQYF
D gene: .
V gene: TRBV10-3
clone size: few
J gene: TRBJ2-7

CDR3 DNA: TGTGCCAGCGGCCGACAGGGCACTAATGAAAAACTGTTTTTT
CDR3 protein: CASGRQGTNEKLFF
D gene: TRBD1
V gene: TRBV7-9
clone size: .
J gene: TRBJ1-4

CDR3 DNA: TGTGCCAGCAGCCGTCAGCGGGGGGGAGCCAAAAACATTCAGTACTTC
CDR3 protein: CASSRQRGGAKNIQYF
D gene: TRBD2
V gene: TRBV7-2
clone size: few
J gene: TRBJ2-4

CDR3 DNA: TGCGCCAGCAGCTTACTAACAGGGGAAAGGAGGTACGAGCAGTACTTC
CDR3 protein: CASSLLTGERRYEQYF
D gene: TRBD1
V gene: TRBV5-1
clone size: few
J gene: TRBJ2-7

CDR3 DNA: TGTGCCAGCAGTTCAGTTATTAGCAGCCACGTCCAGTTCTTC
CDR3 protein: CASSSVISSHVQFF
D gene: .
V gene: TRBV12-3/TRBV12-4
clone size: few
J gene: TRBJ2-1

CDR3 DNA: TGCGCCAGCAGTGAGGACAGTACCGAGACCCAGTACTTC
CDR3 protein: CASSEDSTETQYF
D gene: .
V gene: TRBV10-1
clone size: few
J gene: TRBJ2-5

CDR3 DNA: TGTGCCAGCAGCTTGCTAGAGCAGACCCAGTACTTC
CDR3 protein: CASSLLEQTQYF
D gene: .
V gene: TRBV5-5
clone size: .
J gene: TRBJ2-5

CDR3 DNA: TGTGCCAGTAGTGCCAATCGACGGCACTCTGGAAACACCATATATTTT
CDR3 protein: CASSANRRHSGNTIYF
D gene: .
V gene: TRBV19
clone size: .
J gene: TRBJ1-3

CDR3 DNA: TGCAGCGTTGAAGTGGGGACGGCCGAGTACTTC
CDR3 protein: CSVEVGTAEYF
D gene: .
V gene: TRBV29-1
clone size: few
J gene: TRBJ2-7

CDR3 DNA: TGTGCCAGCAGCGTAGAAGCGGGGACCCGCACAGATACGCAGTATTTT
CDR3 protein: CASSVEAGTRTDTQYF
D gene: TRBD2
V gene: TRBV9
clone size: few
J gene: TRBJ2-3

CDR3 DNA: TGCAGTGCCAGAGCTGGGACTAGCGAAGAGACCCAGTACTTC
CDR3 protein: CSARAGTSEETQYF
D gene: TRBD2
V gene: TRBV20-1
clone size: .
J gene: TRBJ2-5

CDR3 DNA: TGCAGTGCTGGAAGCCAGTCCACCGGGGAGCTGTTTTTT
CDR3 protein: CSAGSQSTGELFF
D gene: .
V gene: TRBV20-1
clone size: .
J gene: TRBJ2-2

CDR3 DNA: TGCGCCAGCAGCTTGGTCGACCACAGGGACGAGCAGTACTTC
CDR3 protein: CASSLVDHRDEQYF
D gene: .
V gene: TRBV5-1
clone size: few
J gene: TRBJ2-7

CDR3 DNA: TGTGCCATCAGTGAGCCCGGACAGGGCAACGAGCAGTACTTC
CDR3 protein: CAISEPGQGNEQYF
D gene: TRBD1
V gene: TRBV10-3
clone size: .
J gene: TRBJ2-7

CDR3 DNA: TGTGCCAGCAGCGGGACAGGGTATGAAAAACTGTTTTTT
CDR3 protein: CASSGTGYEKLFF
D gene: TRBD1
V gene: TRBV9
clone size: many
J gene: TRBJ1-4

CDR3 DNA: TGTGCCAGCAGCTATGGGATGGATAATTCACCCCTCCACTTT
CDR3 protein: CASSYGMDNSPLHF
D gene: .
V gene: TRBV7-9
clone size: .
J gene: TRBJ1-6

CDR3 DNA: TGCGCCAGCAGCCAAGATCCCTGGACGAGCAATCAGCCCCAGCATTTT
CDR3 protein: CASSQDPWTSNQPQHF
D gene: .
V gene: TRBV4-1
clone size: .
J gene: TRBJ1-5

CDR3 DNA: TGTGCCAGCAGGGCGGGGGTTCGGGCTGAAGCTTTCTTT
CDR3 protein: CASRAGVRAEAFF
D gene: .
V gene: TRBV27
clone size: many
J gene: TRBJ1-1

CDR3 DNA: TGCAGTGCCTCGCCGGGACAGGGGCCTCGTCCCGGCAATCAGCCCCAGCATTTT
CDR3 protein: CSASPGQGPRPGNQPQHF
D gene: TRBD1
V gene: TRBV20-1
clone size: .
J gene: TRBJ1-5

CDR3 DNA: TGCGCCAGCAGTGAATTTGGGACGGATAACTATGGCTACACCTTC
CDR3 protein: CASSEFGTDNYGYTF
D gene: .
V gene: TRBV25-1
clone size: .
J gene: TRBJ1-2

CDR3 DNA: TGTGCCAGCAGTCCTCTGCCAGATTACAATGAGCAGTTCTTC
CDR3 protein: CASSPLPDYNEQFF
D gene: .
V gene: TRBV6-1
clone size: .
J gene: TRBJ2-1

CDR3 DNA: TGCAGCGTTGGGGTAAGACTAGACCAGGTCAATGAGCAGTTCTTC
CDR3 protein: CSVGVRLDQVNEQFF
D gene: .
V gene: TRBV29-1
clone size: few
J gene: TRBJ2-1

CDR3 DNA: TGTGCCAGCAGTTTTCGCCCCGAGGGCACTGAAGCTTTCTTT
CDR3 protein: CASSFRPEGTEAFF
D gene: .
V gene: TRBV12-3/TRBV12-4
clone size: many
J gene: TRBJ1-1

CDR3 DNA: TGCAGTGCTGACGATCCGCCCGACTATGGCTACACCTTC
CDR3 protein: CSADDPPDYGYTF
D gene: .
V gene: TRBV20-1
clone size: .
J gene: TRBJ1-2

CDR3 DNA: TGCGCCAGCAAGAAAATAGCGGGGGGCCAAGAGACCCAGTACTTC
CDR3 protein: CASKKIAGGQETQYF
D gene: TRBD2
V gene: TRBV5-1
clone size: few
J gene: TRBJ2-5

CDR3 DNA: TGTGCCAGCAGTGGGTCGCACGCGGGAAGCTCCTACAATGAGCAGTTCTTC
CDR3 protein: CASSGSHAGSSYNEQFF
D gene: .
V gene: TRBV12-3/TRBV12-4
clone size: many
J gene: TRBJ2-1

CDR3 DNA: TGCAGTGCTAGAAAGACTAGCGGGAGGGGAAATGAGCAGTTCTTC
CDR3 protein: CSARKTSGRGNEQFF
D gene: TRBD2
V gene: TRBV20-1
clone size: few
J gene: TRBJ2-1

CDR3 DNA: TGTGCCAGCAGCTACCTAAAGCGGACCGGGTCCTACAATGAGCAGTTCTTC
CDR3 protein: CASSYLKRTGSYNEQFF
D gene: .
V gene: TRBV7-8
clone size: once
J gene: TRBJ2-1

CDR3 DNA: TGTGCCAGCAGCTTAGAGGGGGCCGGGGACGAGCAGTACTTC
CDR3 protein: CASSLEGAGDEQYF
D gene: TRBD1
V gene: TRBV7-9
clone size: .
J gene: TRBJ2-7

CDR3 DNA: TGTGCCAGCAGACCCACCCAAAGTTATATTCGGAACGAGCAGTACTTC
CDR3 protein: CASRPTQSYIRNEQYF
D gene: .
V gene: TRBV6-1
clone size: few
J gene: TRBJ2-7

CDR3 DNA: TGTGCCATCAGTCAGGGACAGGGCGATGGGGCCAACGTCCTGACTTTC
CDR3 protein: CAISQGQGDGANVLTF
D gene: TRBD1
V gene: TRBV10-3
clone size: few
J gene: TRBJ2-6

CDR3 DNA: TGTGCCAGCAGCTTAGATCCCATTGTGGGGGAGCTGTTTTTT
CDR3 protein: CASSLDPIVGELFF
D gene: .
V gene: TRBV7-6
clone size: few
J gene: TRBJ2-2

CDR3 DNA: TGTGCCATCAGCACTGGGAATGAGCAGTTCTTC
CDR3 protein: CAISTGNEQFF
D gene: .
V gene: TRBV10-3
clone size: many
J gene: TRBJ2-1

CDR3 DNA: TGCGCCAGCAGCTTGGAATCCACAGATACGCAGTATTTT
CDR3 protein: CASSLESTDTQYF
D gene: .
V gene: TRBV5-1
clone size: many
J gene: TRBJ2-3

CDR3 DNA: TGCAGTGTTGAGGGACAGCAAGAGACCCAGTACTTC
CDR3 protein: CSVEGQQETQYF
D gene: TRBD1
V gene: TRBV20-1
clone size: .
J gene: TRBJ2-5

CDR3 DNA: TGCGCCAGCAGCCAAGAATTCCGGACGGAGCCCCAGCATTTT
CDR3 protein: CASSQEFRTEPQHF
D gene: .
V gene: TRBV4-1
clone size: few
J gene: TRBJ1-5

CDR3 DNA: TGTGCCAGCAGTCGGACTAGCGGGGGGACCAGCTCCTACGAGCAGTACTTC
CDR3 protein: CASSRTSGGTSSYEQYF
D gene: TRBD2
V gene: TRBV12-3/TRBV12-4
clone size: few
J gene: TRBJ2-7

CDR3 DNA: TGTGCCAGTAGTATGGGGGCGGGGGCCTCCTCCTACGAGCAGTACTTC
CDR3 protein: CASSMGAGASSYEQYF
D gene: .
V gene: TRBV19
clone size: .
J gene: TRBJ2-7

CDR3 DNA: TGCAGTGCTAGAAATCTCTTCGACAGGGCACACGAGCAGTACTTC
CDR3 protein: CSARNLFDRAHEQYF
D gene: TRBD1
V gene: TRBV20-1
clone size: .
J gene: TRBJ2-7

CDR3 DNA: TGCAGTGCTGGGACGGGGTTAGGGGCCTACGAGCAGTACTTC
CDR3 protein: CSAGTGLGAYEQYF
D gene: .
V gene: TRBV20-1
clone size: .
J gene: TRBJ2-7

CDR3 DNA: TGTGCCAGCAGCCTCACAGGGGTAGGGAACACCGGGGAGCTGTTTTTT
CDR3 protein: CASSLTGVGNTGELFF
D gene: TRBD1
V gene: TRBV4-2
clone size: many
J gene: TRBJ2-2

CDR3 DNA: TGTGCCAGCAGCTTGGGCGTTGGGGGCGCCAATCAGCCCCAGCATTTT
CDR3 protein: CASSLGVGGANQPQHF
D gene: .
V gene: TRBV5-5
clone size: few
J gene: TRBJ1-5

CDR3 DNA: TGTGCCAGCAGCTTAGTCGGCCTTTCACCCCTCCACTTT
CDR3 protein: CASSLVGLSPLHF
D gene: .
V gene: TRBV7-9
clone size: .
J gene: TRBJ1-6

CDR3 DNA: TGTGCCAGCGGGACGGTAGGCTACGAGCAGTACTTC
CDR3 protein: CASGTVGYEQYF
D gene: .
V gene: TRBV12-3/TRBV12-4
clone size: .
J gene: TRBJ2-7